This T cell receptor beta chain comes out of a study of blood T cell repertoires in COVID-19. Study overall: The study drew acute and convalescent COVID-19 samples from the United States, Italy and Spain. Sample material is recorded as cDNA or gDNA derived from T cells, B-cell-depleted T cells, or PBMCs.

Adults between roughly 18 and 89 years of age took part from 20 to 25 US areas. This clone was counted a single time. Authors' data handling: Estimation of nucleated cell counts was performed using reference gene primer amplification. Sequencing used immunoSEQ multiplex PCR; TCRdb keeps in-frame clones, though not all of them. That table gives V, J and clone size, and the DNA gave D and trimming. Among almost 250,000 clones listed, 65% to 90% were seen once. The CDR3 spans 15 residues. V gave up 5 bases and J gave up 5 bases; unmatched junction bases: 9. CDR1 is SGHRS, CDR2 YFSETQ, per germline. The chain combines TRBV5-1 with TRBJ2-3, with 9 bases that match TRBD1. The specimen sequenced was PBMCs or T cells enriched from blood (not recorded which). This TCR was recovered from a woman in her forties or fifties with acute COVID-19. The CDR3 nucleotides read TGCGCCAGCAGTCGGGACAGGGCGAATCTAGATACGCAGTATTTT. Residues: CASSRDRANLDTQYF.